This TCR beta chain was obtained from a study of blood T cell repertoires in COVID-19. Study-wide background: Acute and convalescent COVID-19 specimens originated in the United States, Italy and Spain. T cells, B-cell-depleted T cells, or PBMCs supplied cDNA or gDNA.

The method was immunoSEQ multiplex PCR; TCRdb's version includes in-frame clones alone and lacks a portion of them. The sample has under 150,000 clones; 83% are singletons. In the case of this clone: This sample includes further DNA sequences coding for the same CDR3.

The participants were between about 18 and 90 years old and came from about two dozen US areas. CDR1 and CDR2 from the germline V gene are SGHRS and YFSETQ. CDR3 length: 15 residues. After removal of 1 base from V and 1 base from J, the junction contained 2 bases not matched to a gene. The chain is built from TRBV5-1 and TRBJ2-5; 9 bases are a match to TRBD2. Sequenced input: PBMCs or T cells enriched from blood (not recorded which). The TCR sequence derives from a man aged 25-45 years who had recovered from COVID-19. This CDR3 reads CASSLSAGGQETQYF. The DNA for the CDR3 is TGCGCCAGCAGCTTGTCAGCGGGGGGCCAAGAGACCCAGTACTTC.